The 25 T cell receptor beta chains below all came from one sample that was sequenced in a study of shared T cell receptors in the human thymus. TCRdb's copy holds only in-frame clones and misses some; the assay was immunoSEQ multiplex PCR. The table records some 640,000 clones, 87% of them present only once. These data were also reused for a study on human thymus T cells.

Sequenced input: thymocytes. The receptors originated from a boy less than two years old with a congenital heart defect.

This sequence joins TRBV15 and TRBJ2-7, with 13 bases lining up with TRBD2. Germline V gene data show CDR1 as LNHNV and CDR2 as YYDKDF (reference sequence). The CDR3 sequence is 14 residues long. V shed 3 bases, J shed 7 bases, and the junction held 3 bases outside the gene matches. The CDR3 coding sequence is TGTGCCACCAGCAGGGGACTAGCGGGAAGTGAGCAGTACTTC. The encoded protein is CATSRGLAGSEQYF.

This clone was seen once. V usage is TRBV5-5 and J usage is TRBJ1-5; D is unclear. The CDR3 length is 15 residues. The germline V and J ends were trimmed by 1 base and 0 bases, with 8 bases remaining between them. Germline V gives CDR1 SGHKS, CDR2 YYEKEE (reference sequence). The CDR3 nucleotides are TGTGCCAGCAGCTTGCACAGCAATAGCAATCAGCCCCAGCATTTT. This translates into CASSLHSNSNQPQHF. The full variable domain, in which reference TRBV5-5 and TRBJ1-5 provide the parts outside the CDR3, is DAGVTQSPTHLIKTRGQQVTLRCSPISGHKSVSWYQQVLGQGPQFIFQYYEKEERGRGNFPDRFSARQFPNYSSELNVNALLLGDSALYLCASSLHSNSNQPQHFGDGTRLSIL.

The chain uses TRBV27 and TRBJ2-3, with D tentatively TRBD1 (5 bases). This CDR3 is 18 amino acids long. Trimming cost V 5 bases and J 6 bases, with 27 bases left between them. In germline, CDR1 is MNHEY, CDR2 SMNVEV (reference sequence). The CDR3 loop reads CASSPLPRQSPPMDTQYF. In DNA, the CDR3 is TGTGCCAGCAGTCCCCTCCCCCGACAGTCCCCACCCATGGATACGCAGTATTTT.

The chain is built from TRBV7-9 and TRBJ1-4; tentatively, D is TRBD1 (6 bases). Trimming removed 5 bases from V and 7 bases from J, with 17 bases in between. Germline CDR1 reads SEHNR; CDR2 reads FQNEAQ (reference sequence). This CDR3 spans 15 amino acids. The CDR3 bases are TGTGCCAGCAGCCCCCGGACAGAGTTGGCTGAAAAACTGTTTTTT. Encoded protein: CASSPRTELAEKLFF.

The chain joins TRBV14 to TRBJ1-1; TRBD1 matches at 7 bases. Germline values: CDR1 SGHDN, CDR2 FVKESK. The junction had 12 bases not matched to a gene; V was cut back by 2 bases and J by 6 bases. The CDR3 loop spans 16 amino acids. As DNA, the CDR3 is TGTGCCAGCAGCCAATACCAAGACAGGGAGATCCCTGAAGCTTTCTTT. This encodes CASSQYQDREIPEAFF.

This sequence joins TRBV13 and TRBJ2-7; TRBD2 is a possible D gene (6 bases). The V end lost 5 bases, the J end lost 0 bases, and 23 bases lay between the germline ends. This CDR3 is 18 amino acids long. Per the germline V gene, CDR1 is PRHDT and CDR2 is FYEKMQ (reference sequence). The CDR3 DNA follows: TGTGCCAGCAGCGCAGCCCCCATAGCGGCCCTATCCTCCTACGAGCAGTACTTC. Protein sequence: CASSAAPIAALSSYEQYF.

This chain uses TRBV7-9 with TRBJ2-7; 9 bases are shared with TRBD1. CDR3 length equals 18 residues. V was pared by 3 bases and J by 7 bases, with 19 bases of the junction left unmatched. Looked up from germline, CDR1 is SEHNR and CDR2 is FQNEAQ (reference sequence). CDR3 DNA: TGTGCCAGCAGCTTTTTGCCACTCCCCCGGGACAGGGAAGGTGAGCAGTACTTC. Protein sequence: CASSFLPLPRDREGEQYF.

The J gene is TRBJ2-7, the V gene TRBV4-3; TRBD1 might be the D (5 bases). Germline loops: CDR1 LGHNA, CDR2 YSLEER. CDR3 length: 16 residues. V was clipped by 0 bases and J by 0 bases, with 12 bases between them. CDR3: CASSQERRGNSYEQYF. As DNA, the CDR3 is TGCGCCAGCAGCCAAGAGAGAAGGGGCAACTCCTACGAGCAGTACTTC.

The chain uses TRBV29-1 and TRBJ2-2; 8 bases are a match to TRBD1. The germline V gene has CDR1 SQVTM and CDR2 ANQGSEA. The CDR3 covers 13 residues. V dropped 6 bases and J dropped 7; count of bases not matched to a gene: 7. Written as DNA, the CDR3 is TGCAGCGTCGGGACAGGCCGGGACGGGGAGCTGTTTTTT. This sequence encodes CSVGTGRDGELFF.

The genes are TRBV7-2 and TRBJ2-3; tentative D call: TRBD2 (5 bases). This CDR3 comprises 15 residues. Germline CDR1 SGHTA, CDR2 FQGNSA. Trimming removed 3 bases at V and 2 bases at J, with 12 bases between. The CDR3 loop is CASSFAGDYTDTQYF. The CDR3 DNA reads TGTGCCAGCAGCTTCGCCGGGGATTACACAGATACGCAGTATTTT.

This sequence joins TRBV6-1 and TRBJ1-1; D is undetermined. CDR3 length: 17 amino acids. The V gene's germline CDR1 is MNHNS and CDR2 SASEGT. Deletions cut 2 bases from V and 3 bases from J, with 19 bases between. This CDR3 is CASSEHRTVVRDTEAFF. CDR3 DNA sequence: TGTGCCAGCAGTGAACACCGAACCGTTGTTAGAGACACTGAAGCTTTCTTT.

The chain couples TRBV4-1 to TRBJ1-1; a possible D gene is TRBD1 (6 bases). The CDR3 consists of 16 residues. Trimming cost V 0 bases and J 0 bases, with 11 bases left between them. Looked up from germline, CDR1 is MGHRA and CDR2 is YSYEKL. In nucleotides, the CDR3 is TGCGCCAGCAGCCAAGATCGGCCAGGGGTGAACACTGAAGCTTTCTTT. Its translation is CASSQDRPGVNTEAFF.

This rearrangement joins TRBV6-1 to TRBJ1-1; possible D gene TRBD1, 5 bases. Germline V gene lookup returns CDR1 MNHNS and CDR2 SASEGT. V dropped 7 bases and J dropped 0 bases, with 12 bases sitting between them. The CDR3 sequence is 14 residues long. CDR3 sequence reads: CASKSGTLNTEAFF. CDR3 coding DNA: TGTGCCAGCAAGAGCGGGACGTTGAACACTGAAGCTTTCTTT.

This chain uses TRBV6-1 with TRBJ1-1; D unresolved. The CDR3 consists of 12 residues. CDR1 and CDR2 (germline): MNHNS, SASEGT. Trimming pared 3 bases from V and 6 bases from J, leaving 8 bases between. CDR3 sequence: CASSERVSEAFF. DNA for the CDR3: TGTGCCAGCAGTGAGAGAGTTTCTGAAGCTTTCTTT.

Concerning this clone itself: Other DNA sequences from this sample encode an identical CDR3 as well. The gene calls are TRBV4-3 and TRBJ2-7; D gene unclear. CDR3 length: 12 amino acids. V was shortened by 0 bases and J by 4 bases, with 4 bases between the two germline ends. Per germline, CDR1 LGHNA and CDR2 YSLEER. The CDR3 spells CASSQDGYEQYF. For the CDR3, the DNA is TGCGCCAGCAGCCAAGACGGTTACGAGCAGTACTTC.

This chain joins TRBV7-9 and TRBJ2-7; 7 bases align to TRBD2. Germline V gene data show CDR1 as SEHNR and CDR2 as FQNEAQ (reference sequence). V dropped 0 bases and J dropped 4; count of bases not matched to a gene: 6. This CDR3 has 15 residues. CDR3 DNA: TGTGCCAGCAGCTTAGCACCCGGGACTACTTACGAGCAGTACTTC. Amino acids: CASSLAPGTTYEQYF. The full variable domain, completed using reference TRBV7-9 and TRBJ2-7, is DTGVSQNPRHKITKRGQNVTFRCDPISEHNRLYWYRQTLGQGPEFLTYFQNEAQLEKSRLLSDRFSAERPKGSFSTLEIQRTEQGDSAMYLCASSLAPGTTYEQYFGPGTRLTVT.

The CDR3 loop reads CASSLLFGTTTYNEQFF. The CDR3 coding sequence is TGTGCCAGCAGTTTACTGTTCGGGACTACGACCTACAATGAGCAGTTCTTC. The chain has TRBV28 and TRBJ2-1; TRBD2 matches at 7 bases. The CDR3 sequence is 17 residues long. Unmatched junction bases numbered 9, after V lost 2 bases and J lost 2 bases. CDR1 is MDHEN and CDR2 is SYDVKM in the germline V gene.

This chain links TRBV6-1 with TRBJ1-1, with TRBD1 matching 8 bases. The V gene's germline CDR1 is MNHNS and CDR2 SASEGT. With 2 bases clipped from V and 3 bases from J, the junction kept 8 bases outside the gene matches. This CDR3 spans 16 amino acids. CDR3 sequence: CASSESGTGLDTEAFF. DNA of the CDR3: TGTGCCAGCAGTGAAAGTGGGACAGGCCTGGACACTGAAGCTTTCTTT.

This rearrangement joins TRBV2 to TRBJ2-7; TRBD1 aligns across 8 bases. The CDR3 length is 14 residues. CDR1 and CDR2 from the germline V gene are SNHLY and FYNNEI. V shed 4 bases, J shed 5 bases, and the junction held 7 bases outside the gene matches. The DNA of the CDR3 is TGTGCCAGCAGTGCGGAGGACAGGGTCCACGAGCAGTACTTC. The encoded protein is CASSAEDRVHEQYF.

V and J are TRBV5-6 and TRBJ2-7, with D unclear. The V end was cut by 1 base, the J end by 0 bases, with 11 bases between. CDR1 and CDR2 from the germline V gene are SGHDT and YYEEEE. The CDR3 totals 15 residues. The CDR3 region is CASSLQTESSYEQYF. CDR3 DNA sequence: TGTGCCAGCAGCTTGCAAACAGAGAGCTCCTACGAGCAGTACTTC.

This clone has just a few counts. V is TRBV5-6 and J is TRBJ2-2, with 10 bases aligning to TRBD2. V lost 2 bases and J lost 4; bases outside the gene matches: 2. Germline CDR1 reads SGHDT; CDR2 reads YYEEEE. The CDR3 is 15 amino acids. The DNA for the CDR3 is TGTGCCAGCAGCTTAGTAGCGGGAGGCACCGGGGAGCTGTTTTTT. It codes for CASSLVAGGTGELFF.

This clone was counted once. The V call is TRBV6-5, the J call TRBJ2-1, with a possible D match to TRBD1 (5 bases). Germline values: CDR1 MNHEY, CDR2 SVGAGI. V lost 10 bases and J 5 bases, leaving 12 bases between the germline ends. The CDR3 sequence is 12 residues long. The DNA of the CDR3 is TGTGCCACTAAGGACAAACACAATGAGCAGTTCTTC. Translated: CATKDKHNEQFF.

This chain joins TRBV28 and TRBJ1-3, with a weak D call TRBD1 (5 bases). Trimming took off 4 bases at V and 0 bases at J, with 10 bases between the two ends. CDR1 is MDHEN, CDR2 SYDVKM, per germline. CDR3 size: 15 residues. The CDR3, as DNA: TGTGCCAGCAGTTCCGGGACTATCTCTGGAAACACCATATATTTT. Translating gives CASSSGTISGNTIYF.

The chain combines TRBV10-3 with TRBJ2-3, with D possibly being TRBD1 (6 bases). This CDR3 contains 14 residues. The ends were cut back, 10 bases at V and 3 bases at J, with 17 bases in the middle. The germline V gene encodes CDR1 ENHRY and CDR2 SYGVKD. This CDR3 reads CATNREVATDTQYF. The CDR3 nucleotides are TGTGCCACGAACAGGGAAGTCGCAACAGATACGCAGTATTTT.

V gene TRBV6-5 combines with J gene TRBJ2-1; 11 bases line up with TRBD2. There are 15 residues in the CDR3. CDR1 MNHEY and CDR2 SVGAGI come from the germline V gene. V lost 7 bases and J lost 5; bases outside the gene matches: 7. The CDR3 region is CASIRTSGSHNEQFF. DNA for the CDR3: TGTGCCAGCATCCGAACTAGCGGGAGTCACAATGAGCAGTTCTTC.